One and the same sample provided the 21 T cell receptor beta chains below, sequenced in a study of cytomegalovirus exposure and HLA in healthy donors. The PCR employed 60 Vbeta primers together with 13 Jbeta primers. Measured with immunoSEQ multiplex PCR; TCRdb has only the in-frame clones, and not every one. The sample holds 76,000 or so clones, roughly 73% seen once. The sequenced sample was PBMCs. These receptors were obtained from a woman in her forties in good health and CMV-seropositive.

The rearrangement links TRBV29-1 to TRBJ2-7; 10 nucleotides line up with TRBD1. The CDR3 runs 14 residues. From germline, CDR1 is SQVTM and CDR2 ANQGSEA. Trimming removed 7 bases from V and 0 bases from J; junction bases left unmatched: 6. The CDR3 here is CSGGQGGPSYEQYF. DNA for the CDR3: TGCAGCGGAGGACAGGGGGGCCCCTCCTACGAGCAGTACTTC.

The chain links TRBV6-5 to TRBJ1-3; 8 bases line up with TRBD1. The CDR3 is made up of 14 amino acids. Germline V gene lookup returns CDR1 MNHEY and CDR2 SVGAGI. V gave up 8 bases and J gave up 2 bases; unmatched junction bases: 5. The chain's CDR3 is CASYDRGAGNTIYF. CDR3 sequence (DNA): TGTGCCAGCTACGACAGGGGCGCTGGAAACACCATATATTTT.

This clone has just one count. The rearrangement uses TRBV5-1 and TRBJ1-4; the D is unclear. Trimming took off 4 bases at V and 3 bases at J, with 16 bases between the two ends. The CDR3 covers 16 residues. Germline V CDR1 and CDR2: SGHRS, YFSETQ. The CDR3: CASSPEVSAANEKLFF. The CDR3 coding sequence is TGCGCCAGCAGCCCCGAGGTTAGTGCGGCTAATGAAAAACTGTTTTTT.

The CDR3 loop reads CASNKNTEAFF. The DNA of the CDR3 is TGTGCCAGCAACAAGAACACTGAAGCTTTCTTT. This chain uses TRBV28 with TRBJ1-1; D gene ambiguous. The V and J ends lost 7 bases and 1 base respectively, with 4 bases between them. The germline V gene has CDR1 MDHEN and CDR2 SYDVKM. The CDR3 has 11 residues.

The CDR3 loop reads CASSATGSTDTQYF. As DNA, the CDR3 is TGTGCCAGCAGCGCGACAGGGAGCACAGATACGCAGTATTTT. The chain employs TRBV7-7 and TRBJ2-3; 7 bases are a match to TRBD1. The junction had 2 bases not matched to a gene; V was cut back by 5 bases and J by 0 bases. CDR1 SSHAT and CDR2 FNYEAQ come from the germline V gene (reference sequence). The CDR3 has 14 residues.

This clone was observed at least ten times. This CDR3 reads CASSATSGVGRADTQYF. The CDR3 bases are TGTGCCAGCAGTGCCACTAGCGGGGTGGGCAGGGCAGATACGCAGTATTTT. This chain uses TRBV27 with TRBJ2-3, with 10 bases lining up with TRBD2. V dropped 5 bases and J dropped 4; count of bases not matched to a gene: 12. The CDR3 covers 17 residues. The germline gives CDR1 MNHEY, CDR2 SMNVEV (reference sequence).

J is TRBJ1-5 and V is TRBV7-9; D is unclear. This CDR3 is built from 12 residues. Germline V gene sequence: CDR1 SEHNR, CDR2 FQNEAQ (reference sequence). Between the trimmed V and J ends, which lost 6 bases and 2 bases, there was a span of 5 bases. The CDR3 nucleotides read TGTGCCAGCAGGGTAGGCAATCAGCCCCAGCATTTT. Its protein is CASRVGNQPQHF. Supplemented by reference TRBV7-9 and TRBJ1-5, the full variable domain reads DTGVSQNPRHKITKRGQNVTFRCDPISEHNRLYWYRQTLGQGPEFLTYFQNEAQLEKSRLLSDRFSAERPKGSFSTLEIQRTEQGDSAMYLCASRVGNQPQHFGDGTRLSIL.

The count of this clone is one. The genes are TRBV18 and TRBJ1-3; D gene uncertain. The CDR3 has 19 amino acids. The germline V gene has CDR1 KGHSH and CDR2 LQKENI. Trimming pared 3 bases from V and 0 bases from J, leaving 21 bases between. The CDR3 reads CASSPELLVSASSGNTIYF. The CDR3, as DNA: TGTGCCAGCTCACCCGAGCTTTTGGTTTCAGCGAGCTCTGGAAACACCATATATTTT.

The V gene is TRBV11-2, the J gene TRBJ1-2; possibly TRBD1 for D (6 bases). Trimming pared 0 bases from V and 4 bases from J, leaving 15 bases between. Germline V gene sequence: CDR1 SGHAT, CDR2 FQNNGV. CDR3 length equals 16 residues. The CDR3 sequence is CASSLENRVTGYGYTF. The CDR3 DNA sequence: TGTGCCAGCAGCTTAGAAAACAGGGTAACGGGCTATGGCTACACCTTC.

This clone was seen once. This chain links TRBV11-2 with TRBJ1-1; tentatively, D is TRBD1 (5 bases). V gave up 2 bases and J gave up 1 base, with 11 bases separating them. The germline V gene encodes CDR1 SGHAT and CDR2 FQNNGV. The CDR3 has 15 residues. The CDR3, as DNA: TGTGCCAGCAGCTTAAAATACAGGAGGAACACTGAAGCTTTCTTT. It is translated as CASSLKYRRNTEAFF.

The chain employs TRBV19 and TRBJ1-4; D is possibly TRBD1 (5 bases). CDR1 and CDR2 from the germline V gene are LNHDA and SQIVND (reference sequence). The CDR3 has 15 residues. V was clipped by 4 bases and J by 4 bases, with 13 bases between them. This CDR3 is CASSTSGQGNEKLFF. The CDR3 DNA reads TGTGCCAGTAGTACCTCAGGGCAGGGTAATGAAAAACTGTTTTTT.

The V call is TRBV7-2, the J call TRBJ1-3; 9 bases map to TRBD1. CDR1 and CDR2 (germline): SGHTA, FQGNSA. V dropped 7 bases and J dropped 1; count of bases not matched to a gene: 5. This CDR3 contains 15 residues. DNA for the CDR3: TGTGCCAGCACCAGGGACAGGGAGTCTGGAAACACCATATATTTT. The encoded protein is CASTRDRESGNTIYF.

The chain combines TRBV5-5 with TRBJ2-7; the D gene is possibly TRBD2 (5 bases). Trimming removed 3 bases at V and 9 bases at J, with 13 bases between. Per the germline V gene, CDR1 is SGHKS and CDR2 is YYEKEE (reference sequence). The CDR3 has 12 residues. CDR3 protein: CASSSGVVVQYF. The DNA of the CDR3 is TGTGCCAGCAGCTCCGGGGTGGTGGTGCAGTACTTC.

The chain carries TRBV5-4 and TRBJ2-7; 13 bases are shared with TRBD2. V was clipped by 0 bases and J by 6 bases; unmatched bases: 3. The CDR3 covers 15 residues. Germline values: CDR1 SGHNT, CDR2 YYREEE (reference sequence). This CDR3 reads CASSLDGTSGVEQYF. The CDR3 nucleotides are TGTGCCAGCAGCTTGGACGGGACTAGCGGGGTCGAGCAGTACTTC.

The V call is TRBV28, the J call TRBJ1-1; D perhaps matches TRBD1 (5 bases). CDR1 MDHEN and CDR2 SYDVKM come from the germline V gene. The CDR3 spans 15 residues. Trimming stripped 3 bases from V and 5 bases from J, with 16 bases between. The CDR3 reads CASSLGGAAGTEAFF. CDR3 nucleotide sequence: TGTGCCAGCAGTTTGGGAGGGGCGGCGGGGACTGAAGCTTTCTTT.

The chain employs TRBV5-1 and TRBJ2-2, with TRBD1 matching 7 bases. Unmatched junction bases numbered 12, after V lost 4 bases and J lost 0 bases. Germline-derived CDR1 and CDR2 are SGHRS and YFSETQ. This CDR3 is built from 18 residues. CDR3 protein: CASSLTGNMATNTGELFF. CDR3 DNA: TGCGCCAGCAGCCTGACAGGGAACATGGCCACGAACACCGGGGAGCTGTTTTTT.

The rearrangement links TRBV7-9 to TRBJ1-4, with D unclear. Germline V gene data show CDR1 as SEHNR and CDR2 as FQNEAQ (reference sequence). The CDR3 spans 14 residues. V gave up 3 bases and J gave up 1 base, with 6 bases separating them. The CDR3 DNA follows: TGTGCCAGCAGCTTGGCGGGAACTAATGAAAAACTGTTTTTT. This codes for CASSLAGTNEKLFF.

The chain joins TRBV29-1 to TRBJ2-1; 8 nucleotides line up with TRBD2. CDR1 and CDR2 from the germline V gene are SQVTM and ANQGSEA. This CDR3 has 12 residues. The CDR3 is CNTGTSYGEQFF. DNA of the CDR3: TGCAACACCGGGACTAGTTACGGTGAGCAGTTCTTC.

The chain employs TRBV10-3 and TRBJ2-3; D perhaps matches TRBD2 (5 bases). Germline V gene data show CDR1 as ENHRY and CDR2 as SYGVKD. The V end was cut by 3 bases, the J end by 10 bases, with 11 bases between. This CDR3 is 12 amino acids long. CDR3 bases: TGTGCCATCAGTGACACTAGTGGTGCGCAGTATTTT. This translates into CAISDTSGAQYF.

This clone turned up a few times. This chain connects TRBV11-2 to TRBJ1-1; the match to TRBD1 covers 8 bases. In germline, CDR1 is SGHAT, CDR2 FQNNGV. Unmatched junction bases numbered 14, after V lost 4 bases and J lost 4 bases. The CDR3 is 17 amino acids. The DNA of the CDR3 is TGTGCCAGCAGCTCCGGAGACAGGGGTCGATCCGGCACTGAAGCTTTCTTT. Translated: CASSSGDRGRSGTEAFF.

V gene TRBV6-6 combines with J gene TRBJ2-2; 9 nucleotides agree with TRBD1. V trimming: 5 bases; J trimming: 4 bases; junction bases outside the gene matches: 8. The CDR3 extends over 16 amino acids. Germline values: CDR1 MNHNY, CDR2 SVGAGI (reference sequence). The CDR3 sequence is CASSRPGQGPTGELFF. The CDR3 DNA sequence: TGTGCCAGCAGTCGACCGGGACAGGGTCCCACCGGGGAGCTGTTTTTT.